Listed below are T cell receptor beta chains from one sample, sequenced in a study of shared clonotypes between healthy human individuals. Profiling relied on immunoSEQ multiplex PCR, and the TCRdb table lists in-frame clones only, not all of them. The sample has fewer than 500,000 clones, over 75% seen once. Sequences were obtained from PBMCs. These TCRs come from a woman aged 40 to 50 in good health. Some clones in this sample may be carry-over from other donors' samples. Both conserved end residues are part of each CDR3. Fields, in order: CDR3 DNA, CDR3 protein, D gene, clone size, J gene, V gene. D genes are given only for firm matches. Size is stated for part of the rows, as once, few or many counts, or as a class when the clone is expanded.

TGTGCCATCAACCGGACCCCTCGGGACACCGGGGAGCTGTTTTTT | CAINRTPRDTGELFF | . | . | TRBJ2-2 | TRBV10-3
TGTGCCAGCAGTTACAAGACAGATAACTATGGCTACACCTTC | CASSYKTDNYGYTF | . | . | TRBJ1-2 | TRBV6-6
TGTGCCAGCAGTGAAAACCTAGCGGGAGTTCCAGATACGCAGTATTTT | CASSENLAGVPDTQYF | TRBD2 | . | TRBJ2-3 | TRBV6-1
TGTGCCAGCAGCTTATATGCCAGCGGGGGGGAGACCCAGTACTTC | CASSLYASGGETQYF | TRBD2 | . | TRBJ2-5 | TRBV11-2
TGCGCCAGCAGTTCGGGTCAACCCACCGGGGAGCTGTTTTTT | CASSSGQPTGELFF | . | . | TRBJ2-2 | TRBV10-2
TGCGCCAGCAGCCAAGACCTAGGAGTACTCTACAATGAGCAGTTCTTC | CASSQDLGVLYNEQFF | . | once | TRBJ2-1 | TRBV4-3
TGTGCCAGCAGCTTAGGGCTCTTAGGACGGAGAGGAAAACTGTTTTTT | CASSLGLLGRRGKLFF | . | . | TRBJ1-4 | TRBV7-2
TGTGCCAGCAGCCCTACCGGGGCGGATACGCAGTATTTT | CASSPTGADTQYF | . | . | TRBJ2-3 | TRBV11-3
TGTGCCAGCAGCGTGGGTAGCGGGAGGGCCTGGGAGACCCAGTACTTC | CASSVGSGRAWETQYF | TRBD2 | . | TRBJ2-5 | TRBV9
TGTGCCAGCAGGCCGGGACAGGCGTCTGGGGCCAACGTCCTGACTTTC | CASRPGQASGANVLTF | TRBD1 | once | TRBJ2-6 | TRBV28
TGTGCCAGTAGAAACCGAGGCAAAGCCGGGGAGCTGTTTTTT | CASRNRGKAGELFF | . | few | TRBJ2-2 | TRBV19
TGTGCCAGCTCACCAGAAGGGACTAGCGGGAATAAGTACTTC | CASSPEGTSGNKYF | TRBD2 | . | TRBJ2-7 | TRBV18
TGCAGTGGGACAAACCTATATGGCTACACCTTC | CSGTNLYGYTF | . | . | TRBJ1-2 | TRBV20-1
TGCGCCAGCAGCTTTTCTCGGATCAGTTTTCTTAGCACAGATACGCAGTATTTT | CASSFSRISFLSTDTQYF | . | once | TRBJ2-3 | TRBV5-1
TGTGCCAGCTCCCTACAGGAGAACTATGGCTACACCTTC | CASSLQENYGYTF | . | . | TRBJ1-2 | TRBV18
TGCGCCAGCAGGGAAATCGGGACAGGGTCTCAGCCCCAGCATTTT | CASREIGTGSQPQHF | TRBD1 | . | TRBJ1-5 | TRBV4-1
TGTGCCAGCAGCAACACCGGGGGCCAAGAGACCCAGTACTTC | CASSNTGGQETQYF | . | . | TRBJ2-5 | TRBV7-2
TGTGCCAGTAGAGGACTAGCGGGGCCCACAGATACGCAGTATTTT | CASRGLAGPTDTQYF | TRBD2 | . | TRBJ2-3 | TRBV19
TGTGCCAGTACCAGGGGGGTAGATGCTGAAGCTTTCTTT | CASTRGVDAEAFF | TRBD1 | . | TRBJ1-1 | TRBV19
TGTGCCAGTAGTCCCGGACCGAACACCGGGGAGCTGTTTTTT | CASSPGPNTGELFF | . | once | TRBJ2-2 | TRBV19
TGTGCCAGCAGTGAAGGCAGGGCCCCTGAAGCTTTCTTT | CASSEGRAPEAFF | . | . | TRBJ1-1 | TRBV2
TGTGCCAGCAGCTTAGAGGGACAGGGGGGCGAAAAACTGTTTTTT | CASSLEGQGGEKLFF | TRBD1 | . | TRBJ1-4 | TRBV7-2
TGTGCCAGCAGGGGACTAGCGGGAGGGCCGAGCTCCTACAATGAGCAGTTCTTC | CASRGLAGGPSSYNEQFF | TRBD2 | . | TRBJ2-1 | TRBV28
TGTGCCAGCAGCTTCCGGGAGGAAACCGGGGAGCTGTTTTTT | CASSFREETGELFF | TRBD2 | . | TRBJ2-2 | TRBV5-5
TGTGCCAGCAGCTTAGCGCCTGGAGTCTCCTACAATGAGCAGTTCTTC | CASSLAPGVSYNEQFF | . | . | TRBJ2-1 | TRBV7-2
TGTGCCAGCAGCCCCGCAGGGCGGACAGAAATTGGCTACACCTTC | CASSPAGRTEIGYTF | . | . | TRBJ1-2 | TRBV7-9
TGCGCCAGCAGCTTGGGGGACGGAACGTCTGAAGCTTTCTTT | CASSLGDGTSEAFF | . | . | TRBJ1-1 | TRBV5-1
TGTGCCAGCAGCTTAGTGTGGAATGAGCAGTTCTTC | CASSLVWNEQFF | . | . | TRBJ2-1 | TRBV7-2
TGTGCCAGCAGCGCCAATCAGGGGGGACTTGAAAAACTGTTTTTT | CASSANQGGLEKLFF | TRBD1 | . | TRBJ1-4 | TRBV5-4
TGCGCCAGCAGCTTGGAAGGCTTACCCTCCGATGAGCAGTTCTTC | CASSLEGLPSDEQFF | . | . | TRBJ2-1 | TRBV5-1
TGCGCCAGCATTCCGGGACTAGCGGGAGCGAGCACAGATACGCAGTATTTT | CASIPGLAGASTDTQYF | TRBD2 | few | TRBJ2-3 | TRBV10-1
TGTGCCAGCAGATCCCGGGGTGAGCAGTACTTC | CASRSRGEQYF | . | . | TRBJ2-7 | TRBV11-1
TGTGCCAGCAGCTTACCGAGCGGCTACGAGCAGTACTTC | CASSLPSGYEQYF | . | . | TRBJ2-7 | TRBV7-8
TGTGCCAGCAGCATCACTGGCCAGGTTGGTAATGAAAAACTGTTTTTT | CASSITGQVGNEKLFF | . | . | TRBJ1-4 | TRBV28
TGTGCATGGAGCGCACTTTTGGGATCCAATCAGCCCCAGCATTTT | CAWSALLGSNQPQHF | . | . | TRBJ1-5 | TRBV30
TGTGCCAGCAGCGGACCTAGCAGAACCAATGAGCAGTTCTTC | CASSGPSRTNEQFF | . | . | TRBJ2-1 | TRBV5-4
TGCAGCGCGACCGGGACAGGAGCCTACGAGCAGTACTTC | CSATGTGAYEQYF | TRBD1 | . | TRBJ2-7 | TRBV29-1
TGTGCCAGCTCACAGGGAGTCCCCAGCACCGGGGAGCTGTTTTTT | CASSQGVPSTGELFF | . | few | TRBJ2-2 | TRBV18
TGTGCCAGTAGTATATATTTAACAGGACGAAAACTGTTTTTT | CASSIYLTGRKLFF | . | . | TRBJ1-4 | TRBV19
TGCGCCAGCAGCCAAGGTCGGGGACGGGCAGATACGCAGTATTTT | CASSQGRGRADTQYF | . | once | TRBJ2-3 | TRBV4-1
TGCAGCGTCGGACAGGGGATGGGGGAGACCCAGTACTTC | CSVGQGMGETQYF | TRBD1 | . | TRBJ2-5 | TRBV29-1
TGCAGCGCTCTACCGGGACTAGCGGACCCTCTGGGCGAGCAGTACTTC | CSALPGLADPLGEQYF | TRBD2 | . | TRBJ2-7 | TRBV29-1
TGCGCCAGCAGACCTAGCGGGAGATCCAATGAGCAGTTCTTC | CASRPSGRSNEQFF | TRBD2 | once | TRBJ2-1 | TRBV5-1
TGCGCCAGCAGCTTGGCCGAGTGGACTAGCGGGAGGCTGCCTTTGGGCTCCGATACGCAGTATTTT | CASSLAEWTSGRLPLGSDTQYF | TRBD2 | few | TRBJ2-3 | TRBV5-1
TGCGCCAGCAGCCCAGGGGTTGGTTGGACAACTAATGAAAAACTGTTTTTT | CASSPGVGWTTNEKLFF | . | . | TRBJ1-4 | TRBV5-1